This T cell receptor (beta chain) was sequenced during a study of read filtering for tumor transcriptome and immune sequencing (dated by TCRdb to about 2020). About the study as a whole: The cohort was composed of roughly 16 male and roughly 15 female patients, with a mean age of approximately 62 years and an age range of roughly 45 to 85. By revised international staging, roughly eight patients were R-ISS I, 15 to 20 were R-ISS II and 6 or 7 were R-ISS III. Whole-transcriptome libraries were prepared with the TruSeq RNA Access Library Prep Kit after DNase treatment. TCR-region mapped reads per sample ranged from about 4 to 10.27 million with IR-seq versus only about 75 to 1,400 with RNA-seq. The study compared TCR repertoires from targeted immune repertoire sequencing and bulk whole-transcriptome sequencing run on the same bone marrow samples. As a main aim, a read-filtering strategy for immune repertoire data was addressed, with the specific question being whether clonotypes supported by a single read should be removed. What the authors observed across the whole study: The sorted CD138-negative fraction was composed of a mixed bone marrow immune population rather than of purified T cells. Compared with RNA-seq, IR-seq captured clonotypes at much greater depth and more reliably, and a smaller IR-seq throughput was enough to identify most of the shared clonotypes. The correlation between IR-seq and RNA-seq shared clonotype proportions rose when single-read clonotypes were removed. In IR-seq, single-read clonotypes were about four fifths of clonotypes but about 3.5% of total reads; in RNA-seq they were roughly 72% of clonotypes and about 40% of reads.

TCR libraries were constructed from approximately 360 ng RNA using the Immunoverse kit, and molecular barcoded adaptors covering alpha/delta and beta/gamma chains were employed. TCR library preparation used the same RNA that was used for transcriptome sequencing. TCR libraries were sequenced on an Illumina HiSeq 4000 with 2 x 150 cycles. Per the original workflow: With MiXCR, TCR reads were aligned to human V, D, J and C references and assembled into CDR3 clonotypes, with quality filtering and error correction included. The tcR package in R was used for analysis of clonotype counts and gene usage diversity. Raw mapping reads were checked after the RNA-seq reads had been mapped by STAR aligner version 2.5.3a onto the human GRCh37 genome. To test how sequencing depth affected the clonotypes detected, IR-seq fastq files were randomly downsampled with Seqtk 1.3. TCRdb reprocessing: public reads trimmed at Q25 with fastp, clones called with MiXCR, in-frame beta chains kept. All rows with the same CDR3 protein become a single entry with the most common DNA and genes. These V and J calls rely on TCRdb rather than the paper's analysis. The sample profile shows more than 30,000 distinct CDR3 sequences; around 15% of them were found once. The top ten constitute roughly 18% of the sample.

This clonotype has more than one count but fewer than ten. This clone's antigen is unknown. A junction end diverges from the germline sequence, so it may reflect a read error. Each patient had bone marrow sampled at the time of active disease. Ficoll-Hypaque density gradient centrifugation was used to isolate the bone marrow mononuclear cells. Myeloma plasma cells were removed and CD138-negative cells were collected by negative selection after labeling with CD138 magnetic microbeads on a MACS separator. Purity of the isolated cells was checked by flow cytometry on an Attune NxT using CD138 antibodies. Total RNA was extracted with TRIzol reagent and quantified with a NanoDrop spectrophotometer. Paired RNA-seq and IR-seq were performed on each patient's CD138-negative bone marrow sample. The CDR3 contains 13 residues, cysteine and phenylalanine counted. The DNA shown is the 39-base CDR3, in frame from base 1. CDR1 and CDR2 (ENHRY, SYGVKD) derive from the germline V gene.

This sequence was found in a donor at least 40 years old with multiple myeloma. The rearranged chain carries TRBV10-3 and TRBJ2-2; the D gene is possibly TRBD1 or TRBD2, with 5 bases matching each. Sequenced input: a population of CD138-negative cells sorted from bone marrow. The cell subset or site label on this specimen signifies: bone marrow mononuclear cells depleted of CD138+ plasma/myeloma cells by negative magnetic selection. The CDR3 here reads CASTKGASGELLF. The base sequence is TGTGCCAGCACTAAAGGGGCTTCCGGGGAGCTGCTTTTT.